Below are 24 T cell receptor beta chains sequenced from a single sample in a study of blood T cell repertoires in COVID-19. Assay used: immunoSEQ multiplex PCR; TCRdb lists only in-frame clones, some missing. The profile shows 450,000 to 500,000 clones, 80% to 90% of them singletons. The specimen sequenced was peripheral blood. These receptors were taken from a human donor in a cohort sampled during active COVID-19.

V and J are TRBV29-1 and TRBJ2-5, with TRBD1 matching 7 bases. The germline gives CDR1 SQVTM, CDR2 ANQGSEA. The ends lost 4 bases at V and 0 bases at J; junction bases unmatched: 5. This CDR3 has 14 amino acids. CDR3 sequence: CSVGSGGNQETQYF. DNA for the CDR3: TGCAGCGTTGGGTCAGGGGGAAACCAAGAGACCCAGTACTTC.

The rearrangement joins TRBV3-1 (or the pseudogene TRBV3-2) to TRBJ1-2, with a tentative D call TRBD1 (6 bases). Trimming took 3 bases from V and 8 from J, leaving 16 bases between them. Germline V gene sequence: CDR1 LGHDT, CDR2 YNNKEL (reference sequence). The CDR3 length is 14 residues. The CDR3 protein is CASSQPTGRGGYTF. Written as DNA, the CDR3 is TGTGCCAGCAGCCAGCCCACAGGGAGGGGAGGCTACACCTTC.

This clone has only one observation. This chain links TRBV30 with TRBJ2-7; D might be TRBD2 (6 bases). Trimming pared 5 bases from V and 4 bases from J, leaving 12 bases between. The CDR3 contains 12 residues. Germline V gene data show CDR1 as GTSNPN and CDR2 as SVGIG (reference sequence). The CDR3 DNA follows: TGTGCCTGGGGGGCGGGGCGGTACGAGCAGTACTTC. Its translation: CAWGAGRYEQYF.

This chain connects TRBV5-1 to TRBJ1-1; D is possibly TRBD1 (5 bases). Germline values: CDR1 SGHRS, CDR2 YFSETQ. The V end lost 0 bases, the J end lost 3 bases, and 9 bases lay between the germline ends. The CDR3 loop spans 14 amino acids. The DNA of the CDR3 is TGCGCCAGCAGCTTGGTAGGGGTGGACACTGAAGCTTTCTTT. Protein product: CASSLVGVDTEAFF.

This sequence joins TRBV18 and TRBJ2-1; 11 nucleotides align to TRBD1. Per the germline V gene, CDR1 is KGHSH and CDR2 is LQKENI. The CDR3 extends over 16 amino acids. Trimming cost V 3 bases and J 7 bases; bases outside gene matches: 8. The CDR3 DNA is TGTGCCAGCTCACCGAATGGACAGGGGGCTAGAAATGAGCAGTTCTTC. As protein: CASSPNGQGARNEQFF. The variable domain in full, with the rest retrieved from reference TRBV18 and TRBJ2-1, is NAGVMQNPRHLVRRRGQEARLRCSPMKGHSHVYWYRQLPEEGLKFMVYLQKENIIDESGMPKERFSAEFPKEGPSILRIQQVVRGDSAAYFCASSPNGQGARNEQFFGPGTRLTVL.

The chain carries TRBV5-4 and TRBJ1-2, with a tentative D call TRBD1 (6 bases). V lost 4 bases and J lost 5, with 15 bases in between. CDR1 is SGHNT and CDR2 is YYREEE in the germline V gene (reference sequence). This CDR3 has 14 residues. The CDR3: CASSQGQKHYGYTF. CDR3 DNA sequence: TGTGCCAGCAGCCAAGGACAGAAGCATTATGGCTACACCTTC. The variable domain in full, completed from reference TRBV5-4 and TRBJ1-2, reads ETGVTQSPTHLIKTRGQQVTLRCSSQSGHNTVSWYQQALGQGPQFIFQYYREEENGRGNFPPRFSGLQFPNYSSELNVNALELDDSALYLCASSQGQKHYGYTFGSGTRLTVV.

This sequence joins TRBV5-1 and TRBJ2-5; tentatively, D is TRBD2 (6 bases). CDR1 and CDR2 from the germline V gene are SGHRS and YFSETQ. The CDR3 runs to 15 residues. The ends were cut back, 2 bases at V and 1 base at J, with 12 bases in the middle. DNA for the CDR3: TGCGCCAGCAGCTTCCCGGGACTGCCCCAAGAGACCCAGTACTTC. It is translated as CASSFPGLPQETQYF.

The J gene is TRBJ2-3, the V gene TRBV5-6, with TRBD2 matching 10 bases. Germline loops: CDR1 SGHDT, CDR2 YYEEEE. The J segment lost 4 bases and the V segment lost 0 bases, leaving 5 bases of the junction unmatched. The CDR3 extends over 16 amino acids. CDR3 in DNA: TGTGCCAGCAGCTTGGGTACTAGCGGGACTCCAGATACGCAGTATTTT. Its protein product is CASSLGTSGTPDTQYF. The variable domain in full, completed from reference TRBV5-6 and TRBJ2-3, reads DAGVTQSPTHLIKTRGQQVTLRCSPKSGHDTVSWYQQALGQGPQFIFQYYEEEERQRGNFPDRFSGHQFPNYSSELNVNALLLGDSALYLCASSLGTSGTPDTQYFGPGTRLTVL.

This chain joins TRBV2 and TRBJ2-7, with 13 bases aligning to TRBD2. Germline V lookup: CDR1 SNHLY, CDR2 FYNNEI. This CDR3 has 14 amino acids. J gave up 3 bases and V 6 bases, and 2 bases lay outside the gene matches. CDR3: CASRRTSGGYEQYF. In DNA, the CDR3 is TGTGCCAGCAGGAGGACTAGCGGGGGCTACGAGCAGTACTTC.

This clone has only a few counts. The chain uses TRBV7-3 and TRBJ1-1; 10 bases fit TRBD1. Germline CDR1 is SGHTA and CDR2 is FQGTGA. This CDR3 is 15 amino acids long. Trimming took 4 bases from V and 2 from J; bases not matched to a gene: 4. The CDR3 loop reads CASSSGQGVNTEAFF. For the CDR3, the DNA is TGTGCCAGCAGCTCTGGACAGGGGGTCAACACTGAAGCTTTCTTT.

The chain has TRBV6-5 and TRBJ2-5, with TRBD1 matching over 9 bases. CDR3 length: 15 residues. Losses at the gene ends were 5 bases for V and 2 bases for J; bases not matched to a gene: 6. Germline V lookup: CDR1 MNHEY, CDR2 SVGAGI. CDR3 nucleotide sequence: TGTGCCAGCAGTAGGGACAGGGCAGTGCAAGAGACCCAGTACTTC. Translating gives CASSRDRAVQETQYF.

The CDR3 region is CASRGQGADTQYF. The CDR3 bases are TGTGCCAGCAGAGGACAGGGGGCAGATACGCAGTATTTT. The chain employs TRBV5-4 and TRBJ2-3; 10 bases are shared with TRBD1. Germline CDR1 is SGHNT and CDR2 is YYREEE (reference sequence). This CDR3 region has 13 residues. The V gene end was trimmed by 5 bases and the J gene end by 4 bases; junction bases not matched to a gene: 1.

The J gene is TRBJ1-2, the V gene TRBV3-1 (or the pseudogene TRBV3-2); D is undetermined. With 1 base removed from V and 5 bases from J, the gap between germline ends came to 5 bases. This CDR3 comprises 12 residues. Germline loops: CDR1 LGHDT, CDR2 YNNKEL (reference sequence). The CDR3 loop is CASSQGTYGYTF. The CDR3, as DNA: TGTGCCAGCAGCCAAGGGACTTATGGCTACACCTTC.

This clone was seen a single time. The V gene is TRBV19, the J gene TRBJ2-3; 7 bases are shared with TRBD2. The germline V gene has CDR1 LNHDA and CDR2 SQIVND (reference sequence). Trimming at V came to 1 base and at J to 6 bases, leaving 7 bases not matched to a gene. This CDR3 has 15 residues. As DNA, the CDR3 is TGTGCCAGTAGTATAGGGGGCGGGAGTTATGATACGCAGTATTTT. Residues: CASSIGGGSYDTQYF.

Concerning this clone: An end of the junction differs from the germline gene, which may be a read error. This chain uses TRBV19 with TRBJ1-1; TRBD1 might be the D (6 bases). The CDR3 extends over 14 amino acids. Looked up from germline, CDR1 is LNHDA and CDR2 is SQIVND (reference sequence). The CDR3 bases are TGTGCCAGTAGTCTAGAGGGACAAAACACTGAAGCTTTCTTT. It is translated as CASSLEGQNTEAFF.

The chain employs TRBV30 and TRBJ2-7, with unresolved D. V lost 2 bases, J lost 2 bases, and 7 bases lay in between. CDR1 GTSNPN and CDR2 SVGIG come from the germline V gene (reference sequence). CDR3 size: 12 residues. CDR3 sequence: CAWSMRAYEQYF. In nucleotides, the CDR3 is TGTGCCTGGAGTATGCGTGCCTACGAGCAGTACTTC.

The chain combines TRBV7-2 with TRBJ1-2, with 7 bases that match TRBD1. The germline V gene has CDR1 SGHTA and CDR2 FQGNSA. V dropped 5 bases and J dropped 3; count of bases not matched to a gene: 9. CDR3 length: 15 amino acids. The CDR3 nucleotides are TGTGCCAGCAGCCTAAATCCGGGACAGCACTATGGCTACACCTTC. Its protein product is CASSLNPGQHYGYTF.

The V and J genes are TRBV6-2 or TRBV6-3 and TRBJ2-7; D might be TRBD1 (6 bases). The CDR3 is made up of 13 amino acids. Trimming stripped 2 bases from V and 6 bases from J, with 11 bases between. Germline V gene lookup returns CDR1 MNHEY and CDR2 SVGEGT. CDR3 residues: CASSYEGVGEQYF. CDR3 DNA: TGTGCCAGCAGTTACGAGGGGGTGGGCGAGCAGTACTTC.

This clone was detected only once. The rearrangement uses TRBV5-1 and TRBJ2-2, with D hard to call. V lost 4 bases and J 0 bases, leaving 13 bases between the germline ends. The CDR3 sequence is 16 residues long. The germline gives CDR1 SGHRS, CDR2 YFSETQ. CDR3 residues: CASSRVTTPNTGELFF. The CDR3 coding sequence is TGCGCCAGCAGCCGCGTGACAACCCCGAACACCGGGGAGCTGTTTTTT.

This clone has just a few counts. This chain links TRBV5-1 with TRBJ2-1; 9 bases are a match to TRBD1. V trimming: 7 bases; J trimming: 7 bases; junction bases outside the gene matches: 12. Looked up from germline, CDR1 is SGHRS and CDR2 is YFSETQ. The CDR3 contains 15 residues. The CDR3 nucleotides read TGCGCCAGCCAGATCGACAGGGGGGTGGTGAATGAGCAGTTCTTC. Amino acid sequence: CASQIDRGVVNEQFF.

V is TRBV28 and J is TRBJ2-1; 9 nucleotides align to TRBD1. The CDR3 has 16 residues. Per the germline V gene, CDR1 is MDHEN and CDR2 is SYDVKM. V gave up 7 bases and J gave up 8 bases; unmatched junction bases: 15. The CDR3 region is CASTTPRDRASDEQFF. In DNA, the CDR3 is TGTGCCAGCACCACCCCTCGGGACAGGGCCTCCGATGAGCAGTTCTTC.

V usage is TRBV11-2 and J usage is TRBJ1-2; 7 bases fit TRBD1. The CDR3 extends over 17 amino acids. Germline CDR1 SGHAT, CDR2 FQNNGV. V lost 5 bases to trimming and J lost 0 bases; unmatched junction nucleotides: 12. CDR3 amino acids: CASSPGLWDSTNYGYTF. The DNA of the CDR3 is TGTGCCAGCAGCCCCGGCCTTTGGGACAGCACTAACTATGGCTACACCTTC.

The chain joins TRBV12-3 or TRBV12-4 to TRBJ2-2, with a possible D match to TRBD2 (6 bases). V lost 11 bases, J lost 1 base, and 11 bases lay in between. This CDR3 has 13 amino acids. The CDR3 DNA follows: TGTGCCGGGGGAGGACAGAACACCGGGGAGCTGTTTTTT. As protein: CAGGGQNTGELFF.

This clone was seen only once. The chain has TRBV6-2 or TRBV6-3 and TRBJ1-5, with 8 bases aligning to TRBD1. Trimming cost V 5 bases and J 9 bases; bases outside gene matches: 18. The CDR3 covers 17 residues. Germline-derived CDR1 and CDR2 are MNHEY and SVGEGT. The chain's CDR3 is CASSRIRRTGPITPQHF. CDR3 in DNA: TGTGCCAGCAGTCGTATTAGAAGGACAGGGCCTATCACGCCCCAGCATTTT.